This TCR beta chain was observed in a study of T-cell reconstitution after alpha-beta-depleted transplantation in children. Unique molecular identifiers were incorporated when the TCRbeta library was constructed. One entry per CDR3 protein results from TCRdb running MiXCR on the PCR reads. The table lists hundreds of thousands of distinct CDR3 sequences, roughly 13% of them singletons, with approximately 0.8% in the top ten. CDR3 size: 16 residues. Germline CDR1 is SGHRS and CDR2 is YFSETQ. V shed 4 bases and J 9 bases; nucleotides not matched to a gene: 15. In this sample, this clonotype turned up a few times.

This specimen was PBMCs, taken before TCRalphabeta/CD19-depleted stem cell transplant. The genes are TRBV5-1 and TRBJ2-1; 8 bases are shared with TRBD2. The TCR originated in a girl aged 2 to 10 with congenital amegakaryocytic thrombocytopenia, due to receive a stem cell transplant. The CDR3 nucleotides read TGCGCCAGCAGCAAACTAGCGGCCCCCCCAGAGGGTGAGCAGTTCTTC. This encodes CASSKLAAPPEGEQFF.